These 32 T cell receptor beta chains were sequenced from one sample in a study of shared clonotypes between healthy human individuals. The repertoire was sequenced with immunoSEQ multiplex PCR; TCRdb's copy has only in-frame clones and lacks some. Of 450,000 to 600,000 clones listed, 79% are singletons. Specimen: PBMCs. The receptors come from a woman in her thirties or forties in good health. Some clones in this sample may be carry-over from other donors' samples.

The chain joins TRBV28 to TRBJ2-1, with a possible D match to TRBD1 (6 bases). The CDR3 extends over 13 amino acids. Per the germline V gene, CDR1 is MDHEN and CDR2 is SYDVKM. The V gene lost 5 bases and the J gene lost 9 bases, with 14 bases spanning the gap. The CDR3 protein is CASSTMDSLEQFF. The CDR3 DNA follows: TGTGCCAGCAGTACAATGGACAGCCTTGAGCAGTTCTTC.

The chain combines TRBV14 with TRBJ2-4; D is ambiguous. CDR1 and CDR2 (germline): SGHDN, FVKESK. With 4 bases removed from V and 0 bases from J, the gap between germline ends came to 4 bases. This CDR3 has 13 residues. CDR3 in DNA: TGTGCCAGCAGCCCCCTAGCCAAAAACATTCAGTACTTC. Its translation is CASSPLAKNIQYF.

This CDR3 is CASKGLAGGEQYF. DNA for the CDR3: TGTGCCAGCAAGGGACTAGCGGGAGGCGAGCAGTACTTC. The V and J genes are TRBV2 and TRBJ2-7; the match to TRBD2 covers 15 bases. Trimming at V came to 7 bases and at J to 6 bases, leaving 1 base not matched to a gene. Germline assignment: CDR1 SNHLY and CDR2 FYNNEI. The length of the CDR3 is 13 residues.

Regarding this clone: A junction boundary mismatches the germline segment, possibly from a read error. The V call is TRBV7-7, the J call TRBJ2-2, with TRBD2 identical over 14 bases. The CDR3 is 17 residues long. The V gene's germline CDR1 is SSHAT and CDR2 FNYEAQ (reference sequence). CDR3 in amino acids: CASSSGTSGSGTGELFF. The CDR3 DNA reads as TGTGCTAGCAGCTCTGGGACTAGCGGGAGTGGTACCGGGGAGCTGTTTTTT. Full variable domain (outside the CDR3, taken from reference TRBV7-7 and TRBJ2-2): GAGVSQSPRYKVTKRGQDVTLRCDPISSHATLYWYQQALGQGPEFLTYFNYEAQPDKSGLPSDRFSAERPEGSISTLTIQRTEQRDSAMYRCASSSGTSGSGTGELFFGEGSRLTVL.

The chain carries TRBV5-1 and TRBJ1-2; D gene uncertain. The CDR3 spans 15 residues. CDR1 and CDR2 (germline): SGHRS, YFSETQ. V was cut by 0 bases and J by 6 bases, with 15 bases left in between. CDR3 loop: CASSLGVPSLNGYTF. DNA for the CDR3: TGCGCCAGCAGCTTGGGGGTGCCCTCCTTGAATGGCTACACCTTC.

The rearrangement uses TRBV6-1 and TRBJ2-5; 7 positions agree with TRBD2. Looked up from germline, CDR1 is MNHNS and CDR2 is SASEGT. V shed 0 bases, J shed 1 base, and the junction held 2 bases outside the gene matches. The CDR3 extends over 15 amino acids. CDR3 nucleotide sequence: TGTGCCAGCAGTGAAGCCCGGGGGGTCCAAGAGACCCAGTACTTC. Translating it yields CASSEARGVQETQYF.

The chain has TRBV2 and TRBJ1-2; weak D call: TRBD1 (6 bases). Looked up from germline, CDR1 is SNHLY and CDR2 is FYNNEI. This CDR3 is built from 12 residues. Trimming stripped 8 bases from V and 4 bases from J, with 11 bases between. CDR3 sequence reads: CASSLTGYGYTF. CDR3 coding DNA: TGTGCCAGCTCCTTGACAGGCTATGGCTACACCTTC.

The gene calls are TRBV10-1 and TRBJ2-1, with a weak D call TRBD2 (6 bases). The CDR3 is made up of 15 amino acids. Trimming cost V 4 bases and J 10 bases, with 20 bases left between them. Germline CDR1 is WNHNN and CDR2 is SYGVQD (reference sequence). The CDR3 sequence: CASSVGDGGRVEQFF. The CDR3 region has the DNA TGCGCCAGCAGTGTAGGAGACGGAGGGAGAGTGGAGCAGTTCTTC.

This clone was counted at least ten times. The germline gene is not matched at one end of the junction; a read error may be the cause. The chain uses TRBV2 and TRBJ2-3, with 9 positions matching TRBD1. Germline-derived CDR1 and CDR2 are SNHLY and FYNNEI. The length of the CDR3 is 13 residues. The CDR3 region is CASSTGGTDTQYF. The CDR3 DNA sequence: TGTGCCAGCAGCACAGGGGGCACCGATACGCAGTATTTT.

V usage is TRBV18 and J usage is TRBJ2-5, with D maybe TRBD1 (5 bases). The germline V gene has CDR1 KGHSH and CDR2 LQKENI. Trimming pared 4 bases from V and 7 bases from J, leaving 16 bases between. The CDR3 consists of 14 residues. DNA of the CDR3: TGTGCCAGCTCACAGGGGCCCTCGAGAGGGACCCAGTACTTC. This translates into CASSQGPSRGTQYF.

The DNA of the CDR3 is TGTGCCAGCAGCTTAGGGGGGGATAATAACTATGGCTACACCTTC. Amino acid sequence: CASSLGGDNNYGYTF. The chain joins TRBV7-9 to TRBJ1-2, with TRBD1 as a possible D gene (5 bases). CDR1 SEHNR and CDR2 FQNEAQ come from the germline V gene (reference sequence). Trimming removed 1 base at V and 1 base at J, with 10 bases between. This CDR3 contains 15 residues.

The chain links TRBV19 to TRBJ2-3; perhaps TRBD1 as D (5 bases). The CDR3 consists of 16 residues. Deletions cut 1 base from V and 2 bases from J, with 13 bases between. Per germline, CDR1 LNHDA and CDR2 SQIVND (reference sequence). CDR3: CASSIGYQGATDTQYF. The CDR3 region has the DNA TGTGCCAGTAGTATAGGGTACCAGGGCGCCACAGATACGCAGTATTTT.

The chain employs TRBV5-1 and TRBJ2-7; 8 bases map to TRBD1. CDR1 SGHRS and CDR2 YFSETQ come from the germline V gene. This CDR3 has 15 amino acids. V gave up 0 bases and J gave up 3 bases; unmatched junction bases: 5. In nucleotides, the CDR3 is TGCGCCAGCAGCTTGGGTCAGGGGGCTATCTACGAGCAGTACTTC. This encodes CASSLGQGAIYEQYF.

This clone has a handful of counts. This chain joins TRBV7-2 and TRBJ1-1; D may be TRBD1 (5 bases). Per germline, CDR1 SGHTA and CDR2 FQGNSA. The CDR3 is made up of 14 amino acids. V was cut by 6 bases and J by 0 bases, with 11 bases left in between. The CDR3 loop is CASRTGTVNTEAFF. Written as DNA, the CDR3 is TGTGCCAGCAGGACCGGGACTGTGAACACTGAAGCTTTCTTT. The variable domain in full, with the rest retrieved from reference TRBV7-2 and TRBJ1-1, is GAGVSQSPSNKVTEKGKDVELRCDPISGHTALYWYRQSLGQGLEFLIYFQGNSAPDKSGLPSDRFSAERTGGSVSTLTIQRTQQEDSAVYLCASRTGTVNTEAFFGQGTRLTVV.

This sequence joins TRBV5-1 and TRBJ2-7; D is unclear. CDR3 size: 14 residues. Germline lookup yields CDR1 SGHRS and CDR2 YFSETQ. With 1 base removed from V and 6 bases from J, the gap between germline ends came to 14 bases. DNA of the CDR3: TGCGCCAGCAGCTTGTATCTATCGCTCGCCGAGCAGTACTTC. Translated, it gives CASSLYLSLAEQYF.

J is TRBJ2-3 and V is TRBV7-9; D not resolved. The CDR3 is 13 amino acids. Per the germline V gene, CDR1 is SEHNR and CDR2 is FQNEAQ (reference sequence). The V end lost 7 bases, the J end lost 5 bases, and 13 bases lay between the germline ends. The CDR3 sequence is CASTLAPIDTQYF. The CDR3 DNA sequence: TGTGCCAGCACCCTGGCGCCGATAGATACGCAGTATTTT.

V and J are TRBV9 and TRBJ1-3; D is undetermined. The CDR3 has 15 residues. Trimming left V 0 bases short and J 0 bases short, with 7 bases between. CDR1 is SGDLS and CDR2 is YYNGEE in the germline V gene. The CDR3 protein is CASSVGAPSGNTIYF. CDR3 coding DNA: TGTGCCAGCAGCGTAGGAGCACCCTCTGGAAACACCATATATTTT. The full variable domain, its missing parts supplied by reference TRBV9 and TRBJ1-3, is DSGVTQTPKHLITATGQRVTLRCSPRSGDLSVYWYQQSLDQGLQFLIQYYNGEERAKGNILERFSAQQFPDLHSELNLSSLELGDSALYFCASSVGAPSGNTIYFGEGSWLTVV.

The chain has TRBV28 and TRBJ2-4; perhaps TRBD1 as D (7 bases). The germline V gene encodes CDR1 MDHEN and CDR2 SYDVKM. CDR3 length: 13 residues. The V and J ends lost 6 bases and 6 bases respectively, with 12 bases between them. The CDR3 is CASSGGQRNIQYF. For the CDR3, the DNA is TGTGCCAGCAGCGGGGGACAGAGAAACATTCAGTACTTC.

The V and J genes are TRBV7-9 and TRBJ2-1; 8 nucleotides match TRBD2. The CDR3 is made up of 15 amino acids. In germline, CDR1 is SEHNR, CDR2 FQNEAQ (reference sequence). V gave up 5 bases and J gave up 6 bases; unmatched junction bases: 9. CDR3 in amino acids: CASSPPGLAPNEQFF. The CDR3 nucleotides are TGTGCCAGCAGCCCCCCCGGACTAGCCCCCAATGAGCAGTTCTTC.

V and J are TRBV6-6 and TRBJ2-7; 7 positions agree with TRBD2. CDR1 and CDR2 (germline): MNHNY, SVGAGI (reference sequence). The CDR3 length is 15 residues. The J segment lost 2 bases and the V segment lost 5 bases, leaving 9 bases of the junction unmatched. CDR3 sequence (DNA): TGTGCCAGCAGTGCCTCCGGGACTAACCCCTACGAGCAGTACTTC. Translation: CASSASGTNPYEQYF.

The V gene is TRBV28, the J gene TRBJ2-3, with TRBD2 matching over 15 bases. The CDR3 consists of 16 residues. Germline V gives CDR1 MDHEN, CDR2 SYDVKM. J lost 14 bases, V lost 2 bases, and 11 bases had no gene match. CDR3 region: CASSLREGGTSGRMYF. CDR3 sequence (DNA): TGTGCCAGCAGTTTAAGGGAGGGGGGGACTAGCGGGAGGATGTATTTT. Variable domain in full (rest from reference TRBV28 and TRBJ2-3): DVKVTQSSRYLVKRTGEKVFLECVQDMDHENMFWYRQDPGLGLRLIYFSYDVKMKEKGDIPEGYSVSREKKERFSLILESASTNQTSMYLCASSLREGGTSGRMYFGPGTRLTVL.

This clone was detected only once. The CDR3: CASSQTGTGTYEQYF. CDR3 in DNA: TGCGCCAGCAGCCAGACCGGGACAGGGACTTACGAGCAGTACTTC. The chain joins TRBV4-3 to TRBJ2-5; the match to TRBD1 covers 9 bases. The J call could be wrong; TRBJ2-7 is a better fit for the DNA end. This CDR3 region has 15 residues. The germline gives CDR1 LGHNA, CDR2 YSLEER.

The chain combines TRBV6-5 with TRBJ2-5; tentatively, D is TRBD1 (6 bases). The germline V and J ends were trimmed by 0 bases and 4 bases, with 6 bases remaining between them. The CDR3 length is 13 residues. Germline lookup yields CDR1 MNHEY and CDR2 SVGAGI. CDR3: CASSYSGAETQYF. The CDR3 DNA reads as TGTGCCAGCAGTTACTCGGGGGCAGAGACCCAGTACTTC.

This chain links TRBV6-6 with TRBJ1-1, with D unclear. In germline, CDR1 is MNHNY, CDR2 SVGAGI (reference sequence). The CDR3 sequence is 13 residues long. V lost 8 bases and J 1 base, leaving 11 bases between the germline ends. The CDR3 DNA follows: TGTGCCAGCTCCGCGACCGAGAACACTGAAGCTTTCTTT. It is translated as CASSATENTEAFF.

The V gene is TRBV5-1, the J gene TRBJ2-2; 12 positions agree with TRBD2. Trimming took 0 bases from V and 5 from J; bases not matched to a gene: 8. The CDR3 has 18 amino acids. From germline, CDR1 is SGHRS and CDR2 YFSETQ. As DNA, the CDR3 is TGCGCCAGCAGCTTGGGTCCTCTGACTAGCGGGAGAACCGGGGAGCTGTTTTTT. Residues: CASSLGPLTSGRTGELFF.

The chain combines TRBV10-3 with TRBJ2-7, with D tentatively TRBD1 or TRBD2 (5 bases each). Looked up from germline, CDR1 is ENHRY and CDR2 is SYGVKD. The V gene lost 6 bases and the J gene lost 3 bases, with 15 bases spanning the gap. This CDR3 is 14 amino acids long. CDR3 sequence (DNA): TGTGCCATCAGAGGGGACCGTTGGGGCTACGAGCAGTACTTC. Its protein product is CAIRGDRWGYEQYF.

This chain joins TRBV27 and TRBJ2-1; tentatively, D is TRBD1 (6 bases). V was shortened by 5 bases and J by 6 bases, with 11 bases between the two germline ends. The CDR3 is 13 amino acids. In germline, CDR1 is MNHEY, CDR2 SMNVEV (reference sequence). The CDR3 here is CASSQQGPNEQFF. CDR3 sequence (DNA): TGTGCCAGCAGTCAACAGGGCCCCAATGAGCAGTTCTTC.

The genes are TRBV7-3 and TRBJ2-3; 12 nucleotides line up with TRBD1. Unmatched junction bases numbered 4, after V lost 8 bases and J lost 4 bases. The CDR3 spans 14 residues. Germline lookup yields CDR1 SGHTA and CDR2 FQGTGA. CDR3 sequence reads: CASAGTGGPDTQYF. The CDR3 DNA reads TGTGCCAGCGCCGGGACAGGGGGCCCAGATACGCAGTATTTT.

The CDR3 DNA follows: TGCAGCGTTGAATTTCCGGGACAGGGAAGTGCGTATTTT. The encoded protein is CSVEFPGQGSAYF. The gene calls are TRBV29-1 and TRBJ2-3; 9 bases match TRBD1. Germline-derived CDR1 and CDR2 are SQVTM and ANQGSEA. With 2 bases clipped from V and 14 bases from J, the junction kept 11 bases outside the gene matches. This CDR3 is 13 amino acids long.

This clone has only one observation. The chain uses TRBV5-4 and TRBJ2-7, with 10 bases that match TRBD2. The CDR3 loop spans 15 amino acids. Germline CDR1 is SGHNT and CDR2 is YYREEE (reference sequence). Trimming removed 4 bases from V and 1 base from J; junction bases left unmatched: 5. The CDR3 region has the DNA TGTGCCAGCAGCCTCCAACTAGCGGGATCCTACGAGCAGTACTTC. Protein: CASSLQLAGSYEQYF.

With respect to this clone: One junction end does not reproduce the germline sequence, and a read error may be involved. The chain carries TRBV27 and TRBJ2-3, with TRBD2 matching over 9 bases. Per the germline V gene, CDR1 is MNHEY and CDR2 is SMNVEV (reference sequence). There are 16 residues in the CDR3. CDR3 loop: CANSPPGLAVANTQYF. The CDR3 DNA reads TGTGCCAACAGTCCCCCGGGACTAGCTGTCGCGAATACGCAGTATTTT.

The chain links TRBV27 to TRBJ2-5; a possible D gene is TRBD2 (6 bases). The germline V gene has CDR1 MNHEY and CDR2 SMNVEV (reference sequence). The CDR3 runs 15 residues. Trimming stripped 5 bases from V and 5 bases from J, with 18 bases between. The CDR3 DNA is TGTGCCAGCAGTCGGAGGGAGGAGACCTGGGAGACCCAGTACTTC. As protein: CASSRREETWETQYF.